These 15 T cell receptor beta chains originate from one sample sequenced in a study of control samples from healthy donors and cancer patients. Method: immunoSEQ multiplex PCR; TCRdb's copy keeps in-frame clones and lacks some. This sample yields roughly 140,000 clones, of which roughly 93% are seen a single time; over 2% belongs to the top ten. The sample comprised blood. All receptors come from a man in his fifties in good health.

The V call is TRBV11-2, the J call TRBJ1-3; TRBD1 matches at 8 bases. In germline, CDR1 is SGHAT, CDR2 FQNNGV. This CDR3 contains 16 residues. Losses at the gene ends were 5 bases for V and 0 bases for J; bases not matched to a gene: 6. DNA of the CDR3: TGTGCCAGCAGCCTCTGGACAGGGAGCTCTGGAAACACCATATATTTT. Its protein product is CASSLWTGSSGNTIYF.

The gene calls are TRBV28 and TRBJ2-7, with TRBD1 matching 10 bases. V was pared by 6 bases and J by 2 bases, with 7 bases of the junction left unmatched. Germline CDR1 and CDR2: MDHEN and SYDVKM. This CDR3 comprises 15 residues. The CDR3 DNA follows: TGTGCCAGCAGCCCAGGGGGGACAGGGGCCTACGAGCAGTACTTC. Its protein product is CASSPGGTGAYEQYF.

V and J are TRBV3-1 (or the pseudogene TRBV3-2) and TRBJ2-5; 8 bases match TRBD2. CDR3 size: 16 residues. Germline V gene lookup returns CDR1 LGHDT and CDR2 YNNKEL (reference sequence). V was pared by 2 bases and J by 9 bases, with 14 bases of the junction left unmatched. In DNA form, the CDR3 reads TGTGCCAGCAGCCAACCCCCGGGGGGGACTAGGGGGTCCCAGTACTTC. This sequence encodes CASSQPPGGTRGSQYF.

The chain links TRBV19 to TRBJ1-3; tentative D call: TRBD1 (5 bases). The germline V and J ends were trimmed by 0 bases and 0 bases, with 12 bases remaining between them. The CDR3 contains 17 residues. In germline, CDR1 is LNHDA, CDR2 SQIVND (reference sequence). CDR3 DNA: TGTGCCAGTAGTATAGATCGACAGAGGGGCTCTGGAAACACCATATATTTT. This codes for CASSIDRQRGSGNTIYF.

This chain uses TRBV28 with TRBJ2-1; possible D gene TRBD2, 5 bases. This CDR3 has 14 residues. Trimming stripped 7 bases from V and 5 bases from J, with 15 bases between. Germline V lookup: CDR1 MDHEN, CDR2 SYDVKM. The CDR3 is CASKSGRHDNEQFF. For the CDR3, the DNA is TGTGCCAGCAAGAGCGGCCGCCATGACAATGAGCAGTTCTTC.

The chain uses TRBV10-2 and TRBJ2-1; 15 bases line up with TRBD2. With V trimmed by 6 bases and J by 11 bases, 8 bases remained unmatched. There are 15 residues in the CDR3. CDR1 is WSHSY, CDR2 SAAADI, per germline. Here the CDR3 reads CASRAGTSGRLQQFF. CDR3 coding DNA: TGCGCCAGCAGGGCCGGGACTAGCGGGAGGTTACAGCAGTTCTTC.

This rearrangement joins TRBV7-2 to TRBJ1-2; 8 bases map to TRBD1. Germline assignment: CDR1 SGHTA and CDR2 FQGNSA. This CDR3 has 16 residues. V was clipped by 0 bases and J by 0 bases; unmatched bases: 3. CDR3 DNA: TGTGCCAGCAGCTTAGCAGGGACAGGAGCTAACTATGGCTACACCTTC. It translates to CASSLAGTGANYGYTF.

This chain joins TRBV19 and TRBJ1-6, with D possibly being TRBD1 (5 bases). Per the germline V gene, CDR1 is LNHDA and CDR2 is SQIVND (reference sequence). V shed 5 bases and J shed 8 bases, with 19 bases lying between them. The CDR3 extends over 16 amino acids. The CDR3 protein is CASSFLQGAGDSPLHF. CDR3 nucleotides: TGTGCCAGTAGTTTCCTCCAAGGGGCTGGAGATTCACCCCTCCACTTT. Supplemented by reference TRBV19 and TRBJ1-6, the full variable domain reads DGGITQSPKYLFRKEGQNVTLSCEQNLNHDAMYWYRQDPGQGLRLIYYSQIVNDFQKGDIAEGYSVSREKKESFPLTVTSAQKNPTAFYLCASSFLQGAGDSPLHFGNGTRLTVT.

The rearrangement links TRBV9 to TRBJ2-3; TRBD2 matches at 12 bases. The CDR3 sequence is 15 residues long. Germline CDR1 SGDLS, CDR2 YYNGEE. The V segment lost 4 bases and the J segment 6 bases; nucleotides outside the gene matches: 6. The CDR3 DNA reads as TGTGCCAGCAGCATCGGACTAGCGGGAAGGGATACGCAGTATTTT. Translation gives CASSIGLAGRDTQYF.

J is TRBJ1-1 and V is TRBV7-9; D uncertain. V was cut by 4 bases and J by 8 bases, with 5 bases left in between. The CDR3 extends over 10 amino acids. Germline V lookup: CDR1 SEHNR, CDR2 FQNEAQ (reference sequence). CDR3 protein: CASSSIEAFF. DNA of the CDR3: TGTGCCAGCAGCTCCATCGAAGCTTTCTTT.

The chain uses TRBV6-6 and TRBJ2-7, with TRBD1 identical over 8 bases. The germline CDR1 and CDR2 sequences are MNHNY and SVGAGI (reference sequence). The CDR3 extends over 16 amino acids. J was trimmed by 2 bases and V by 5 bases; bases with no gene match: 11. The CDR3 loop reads CASSRVQGAITYEQYF. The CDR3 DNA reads TGTGCCAGCAGTCGAGTCCAGGGGGCTATCACCTACGAGCAGTACTTC.

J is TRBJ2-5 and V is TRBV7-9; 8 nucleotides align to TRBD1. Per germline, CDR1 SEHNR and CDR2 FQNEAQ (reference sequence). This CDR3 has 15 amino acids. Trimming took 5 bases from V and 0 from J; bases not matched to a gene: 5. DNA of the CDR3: TGTGCCAGCAGCCGGGGGACAGGCTACCAAGAGACCCAGTACTTC. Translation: CASSRGTGYQETQYF.

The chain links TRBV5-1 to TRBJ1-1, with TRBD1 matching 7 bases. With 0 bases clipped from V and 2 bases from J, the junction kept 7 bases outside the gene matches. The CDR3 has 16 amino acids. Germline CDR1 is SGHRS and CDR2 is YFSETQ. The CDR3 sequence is CASSLAQGVGNTEAFF. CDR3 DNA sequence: TGCGCCAGCAGCTTGGCCCAGGGGGTCGGCAACACTGAAGCTTTCTTT.

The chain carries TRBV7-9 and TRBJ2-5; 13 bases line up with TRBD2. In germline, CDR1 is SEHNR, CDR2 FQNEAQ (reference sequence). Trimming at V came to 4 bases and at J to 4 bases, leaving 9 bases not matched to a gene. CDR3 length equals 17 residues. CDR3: CASSSGTSGIRRETQYF. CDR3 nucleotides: TGTGCCAGCAGCTCAGGGACTAGCGGGATAAGGCGAGAGACCCAGTACTTC.

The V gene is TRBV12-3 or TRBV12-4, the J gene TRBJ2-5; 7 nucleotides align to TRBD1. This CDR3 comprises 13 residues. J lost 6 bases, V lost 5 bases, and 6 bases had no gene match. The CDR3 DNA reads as TGTGCCAGCAGTGTCAGCAGGGGGAAGACCCAGTACTTC. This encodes CASSVSRGKTQYF.